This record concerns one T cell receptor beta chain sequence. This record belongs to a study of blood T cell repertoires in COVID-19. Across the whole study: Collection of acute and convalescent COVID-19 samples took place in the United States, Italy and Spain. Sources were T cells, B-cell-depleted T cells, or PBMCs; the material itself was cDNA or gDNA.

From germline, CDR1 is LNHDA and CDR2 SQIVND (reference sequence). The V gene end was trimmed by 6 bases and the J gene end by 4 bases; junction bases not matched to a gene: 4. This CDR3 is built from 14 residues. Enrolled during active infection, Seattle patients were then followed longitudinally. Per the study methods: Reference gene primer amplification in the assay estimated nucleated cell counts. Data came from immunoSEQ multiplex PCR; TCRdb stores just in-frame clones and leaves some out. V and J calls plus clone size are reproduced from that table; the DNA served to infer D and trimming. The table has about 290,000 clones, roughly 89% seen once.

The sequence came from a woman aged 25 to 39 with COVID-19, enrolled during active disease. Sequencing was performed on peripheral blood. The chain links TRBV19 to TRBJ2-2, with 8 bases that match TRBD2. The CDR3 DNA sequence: TGTGCCAGTAGACCCGGGGGGGTCACCGGGGAGCTGTTTTTT. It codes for CASRPGGVTGELFF.